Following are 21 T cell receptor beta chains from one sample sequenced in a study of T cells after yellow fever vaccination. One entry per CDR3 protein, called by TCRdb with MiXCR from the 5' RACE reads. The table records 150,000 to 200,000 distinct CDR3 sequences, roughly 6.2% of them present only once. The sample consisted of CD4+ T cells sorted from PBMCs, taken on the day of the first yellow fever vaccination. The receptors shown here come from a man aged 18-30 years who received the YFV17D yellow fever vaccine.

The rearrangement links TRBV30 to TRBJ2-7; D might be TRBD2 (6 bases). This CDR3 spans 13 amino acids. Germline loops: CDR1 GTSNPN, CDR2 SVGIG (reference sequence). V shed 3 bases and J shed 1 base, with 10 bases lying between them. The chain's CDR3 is CAWRGRDSYEQYF. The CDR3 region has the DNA TGTGCCTGGAGAGGGCGGGATTCCTACGAGCAGTACTTC.

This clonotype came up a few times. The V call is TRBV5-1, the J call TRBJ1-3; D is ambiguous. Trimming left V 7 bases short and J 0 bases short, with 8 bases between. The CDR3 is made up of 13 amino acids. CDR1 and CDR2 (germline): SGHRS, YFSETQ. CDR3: CASQDTSGNTIYF. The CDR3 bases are TGCGCCAGCCAGGATACCTCTGGAAACACCATATATTTT.

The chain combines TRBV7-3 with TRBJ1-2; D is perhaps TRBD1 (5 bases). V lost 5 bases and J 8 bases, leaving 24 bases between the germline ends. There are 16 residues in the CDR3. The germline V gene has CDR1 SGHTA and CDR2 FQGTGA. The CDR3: CASSANHSPGQGGYTF. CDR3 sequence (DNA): TGTGCCAGCAGCGCTAACCATTCCCCTGGACAAGGCGGCTACACCTTC.

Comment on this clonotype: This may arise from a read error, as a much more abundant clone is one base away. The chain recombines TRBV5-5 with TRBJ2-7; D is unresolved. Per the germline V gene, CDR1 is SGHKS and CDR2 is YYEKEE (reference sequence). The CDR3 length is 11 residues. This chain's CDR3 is CTSSFRDEQYV. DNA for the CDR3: TGTACCAGCAGCTTTCGGGACGAGCAGTACGTC.

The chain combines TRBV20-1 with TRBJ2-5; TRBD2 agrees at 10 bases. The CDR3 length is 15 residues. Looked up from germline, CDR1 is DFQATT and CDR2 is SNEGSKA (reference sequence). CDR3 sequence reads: CGTATSGGAWETQYF. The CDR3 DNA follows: TGCGGCACGGCGACCAGCGGGGGGGCCTGGGAGACCCAGTACTTC.

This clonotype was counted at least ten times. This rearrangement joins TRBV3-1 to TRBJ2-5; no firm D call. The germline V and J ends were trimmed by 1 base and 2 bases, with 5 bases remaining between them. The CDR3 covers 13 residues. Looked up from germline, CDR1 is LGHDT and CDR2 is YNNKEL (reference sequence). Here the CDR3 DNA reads TGTGCCAGCAGCCAAGGTCCGCAAGAGACCCAGTACTTC. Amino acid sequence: CASSQGPQETQYF.

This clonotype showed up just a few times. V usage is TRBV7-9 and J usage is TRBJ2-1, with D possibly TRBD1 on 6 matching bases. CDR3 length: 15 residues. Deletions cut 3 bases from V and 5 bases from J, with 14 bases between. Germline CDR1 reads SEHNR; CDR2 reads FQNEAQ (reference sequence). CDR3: CASSFIQGTHNEQFF. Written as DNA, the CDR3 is TGTGCCAGCAGCTTTATACAGGGCACCCACAATGAGCAGTTCTTC.

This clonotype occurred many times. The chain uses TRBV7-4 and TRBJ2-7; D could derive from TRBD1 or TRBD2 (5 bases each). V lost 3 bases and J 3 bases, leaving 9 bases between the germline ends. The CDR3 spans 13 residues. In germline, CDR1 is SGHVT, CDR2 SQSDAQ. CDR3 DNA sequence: TGTGCCAGCAGCTTCCAGGGAGTCTACGAGCAGTACGTC. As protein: CASSFQGVYEQYV.

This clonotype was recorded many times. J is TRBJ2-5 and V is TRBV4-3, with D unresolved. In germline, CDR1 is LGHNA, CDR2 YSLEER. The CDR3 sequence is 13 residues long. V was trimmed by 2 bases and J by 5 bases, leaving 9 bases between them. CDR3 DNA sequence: TGCGCCAGCAGCCAATTCTCGGAGGAGACCCAGTACTTC. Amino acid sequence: CASSQFSEETQYF.

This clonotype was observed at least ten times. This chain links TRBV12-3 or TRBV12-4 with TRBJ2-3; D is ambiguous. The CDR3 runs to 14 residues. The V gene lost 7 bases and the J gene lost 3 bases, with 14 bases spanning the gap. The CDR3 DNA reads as TGTGCCAGCACCCTATGGCTCCCGACAGATACGCAGTATTTT. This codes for CASTLWLPTDTQYF.

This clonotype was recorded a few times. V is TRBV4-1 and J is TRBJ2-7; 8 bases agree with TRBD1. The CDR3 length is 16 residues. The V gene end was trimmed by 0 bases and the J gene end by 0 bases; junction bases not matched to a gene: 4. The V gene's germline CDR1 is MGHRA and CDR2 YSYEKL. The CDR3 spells CASSQDSRGLSYEQYF. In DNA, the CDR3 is TGCGCCAGCAGCCAAGACTCCAGGGGGCTCTCCTACGAGCAGTACTTC.

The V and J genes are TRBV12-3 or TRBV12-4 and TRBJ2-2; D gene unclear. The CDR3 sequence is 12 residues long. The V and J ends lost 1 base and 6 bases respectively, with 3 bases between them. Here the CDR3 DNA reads TGTGCCAGCAGTTTAGTAGCCGGGGAGCTGTTTTTT. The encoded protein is CASSLVAGELFF.

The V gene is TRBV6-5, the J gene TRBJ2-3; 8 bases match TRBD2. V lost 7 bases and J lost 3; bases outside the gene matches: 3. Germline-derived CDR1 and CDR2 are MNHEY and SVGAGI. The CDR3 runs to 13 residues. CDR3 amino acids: CASTIAGTDTQYF. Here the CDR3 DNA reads TGTGCCAGCACAATAGCGGGGACAGATACGCAGTATTTT.

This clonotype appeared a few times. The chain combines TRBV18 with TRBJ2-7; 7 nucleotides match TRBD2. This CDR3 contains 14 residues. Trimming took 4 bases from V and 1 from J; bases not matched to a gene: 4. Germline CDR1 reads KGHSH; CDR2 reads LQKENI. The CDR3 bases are TGTGCCAGCTCACGGACTAGAGGTTCCTACGAGCAGTACGTC. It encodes CASSRTRGSYEQYV.

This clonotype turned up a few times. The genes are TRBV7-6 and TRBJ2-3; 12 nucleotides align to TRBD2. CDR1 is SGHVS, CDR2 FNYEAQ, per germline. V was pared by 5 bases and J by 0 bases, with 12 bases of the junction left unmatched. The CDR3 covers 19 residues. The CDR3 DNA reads TGTGCCAGCAGCACACTAGCGGGGGGCACCAAAGCTAGCACAGATACGCAGTATTTT. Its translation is CASSTLAGGTKASTDTQYF. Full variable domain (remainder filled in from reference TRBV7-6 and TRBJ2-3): GAGVSQSPRYKVTKRGQDVALRCDPISGHVSLYWYRQALGQGPEFLTYFNYEAQQDKSGLPNDRFSAERPEGSISTLTIQRTEQRDSAMYRCASSTLAGGTKASTDTQYFGPGTRLTVL.

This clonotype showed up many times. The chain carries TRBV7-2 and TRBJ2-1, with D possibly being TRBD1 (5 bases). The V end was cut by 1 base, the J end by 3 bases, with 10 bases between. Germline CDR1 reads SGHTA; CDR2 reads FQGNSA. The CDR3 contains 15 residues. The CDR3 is CASSLDPQGYNEQFF. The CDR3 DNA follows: TGTGCCAGCAGCTTAGACCCGCAGGGCTACAATGAGCAGTTCTTC.

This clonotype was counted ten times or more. CDR3 in amino acids: CASGTGNSPLHF. CDR3 DNA sequence: TGCGCCAGCGGGACAGGGAATTCACCCCTCCACTTT. The chain has TRBV5-1 and TRBJ1-6, with 9 bases that match TRBD1. The V segment lost 7 bases and the J segment 7 bases; nucleotides outside the gene matches: 0. CDR1 and CDR2 (germline): SGHRS, YFSETQ. The CDR3 is 12 amino acids. Full variable domain (outside the CDR3, taken from reference TRBV5-1 and TRBJ1-6): KAGVTQTPRYLIKTRGQQVTLSCSPISGHRSVSWYQQTPGQGLQFLFEYFSETQRNKGNFPGRFSGRQFSNSRSEMNVSTLELGDSALYLCASGTGNSPLHFGNGTRLTVT.

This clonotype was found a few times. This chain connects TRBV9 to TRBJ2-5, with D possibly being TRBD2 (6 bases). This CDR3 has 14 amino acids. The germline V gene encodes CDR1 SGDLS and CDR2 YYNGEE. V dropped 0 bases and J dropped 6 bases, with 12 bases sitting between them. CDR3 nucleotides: TGTGCCAGCAGCGTAGGGGCTAGCGTCCAGACCCAGTACTTC. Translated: CASSVGASVQTQYF.

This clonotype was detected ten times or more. DNA for the CDR3: TGTGCCAGCAGTTGGGGACACTCGGGAATAAACATTCAGTACTTC. Amino acids: CASSWGHSGINIQYF. The V and J genes are TRBV28 and TRBJ2-4; possible D gene TRBD1, 6 bases. There are 15 residues in the CDR3. The germline V and J ends were trimmed by 4 bases and 6 bases, with 16 bases remaining between them. Germline V gene data show CDR1 as MDHEN and CDR2 as SYDVKM.

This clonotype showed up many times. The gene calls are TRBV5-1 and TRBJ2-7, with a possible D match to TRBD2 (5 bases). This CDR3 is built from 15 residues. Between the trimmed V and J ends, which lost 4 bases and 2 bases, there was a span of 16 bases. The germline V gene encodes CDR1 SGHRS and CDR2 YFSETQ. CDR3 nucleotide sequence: TGCGCCAGCAGCCGCACCCGGGAACCACCCTACGAGCAGTACTTC. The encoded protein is CASSRTREPPYEQYF.

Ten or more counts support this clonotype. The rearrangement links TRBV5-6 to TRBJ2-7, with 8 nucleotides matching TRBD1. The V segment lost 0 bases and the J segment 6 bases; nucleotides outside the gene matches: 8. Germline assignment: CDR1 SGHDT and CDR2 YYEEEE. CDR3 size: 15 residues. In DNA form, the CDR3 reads TGTGCCAGCAGCTTGGCCCCCGGACAGGGTAGCGAGCAGTACGTC. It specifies CASSLAPGQGSEQYV.